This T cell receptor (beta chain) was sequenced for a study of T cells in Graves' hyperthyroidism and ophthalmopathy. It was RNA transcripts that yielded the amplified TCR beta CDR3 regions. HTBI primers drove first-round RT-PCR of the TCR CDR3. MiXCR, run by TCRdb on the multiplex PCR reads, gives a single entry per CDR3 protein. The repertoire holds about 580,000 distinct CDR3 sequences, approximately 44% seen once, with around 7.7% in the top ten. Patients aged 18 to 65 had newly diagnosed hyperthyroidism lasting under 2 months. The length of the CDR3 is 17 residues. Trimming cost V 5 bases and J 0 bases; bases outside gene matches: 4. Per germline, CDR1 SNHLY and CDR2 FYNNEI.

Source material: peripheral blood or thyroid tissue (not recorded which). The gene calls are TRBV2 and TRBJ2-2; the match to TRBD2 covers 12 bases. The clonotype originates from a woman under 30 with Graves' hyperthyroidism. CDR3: CASSRLAGDPNTGELFF. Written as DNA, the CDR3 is TGTGCCAGCAGTCGACTAGCGGGAGACCCGAACACCGGGGAGCTGTTTTTT.